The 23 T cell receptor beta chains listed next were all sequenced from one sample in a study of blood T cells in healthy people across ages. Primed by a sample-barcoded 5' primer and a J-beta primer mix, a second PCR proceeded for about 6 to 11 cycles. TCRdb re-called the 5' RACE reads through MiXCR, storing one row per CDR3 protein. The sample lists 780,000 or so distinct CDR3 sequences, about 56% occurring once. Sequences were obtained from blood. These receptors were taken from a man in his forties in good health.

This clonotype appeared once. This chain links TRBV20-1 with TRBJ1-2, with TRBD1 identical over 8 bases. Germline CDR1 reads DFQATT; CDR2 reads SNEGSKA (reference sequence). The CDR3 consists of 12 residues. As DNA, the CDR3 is TGCAAGACTATCAGGGGGCTCAATGGCTACACCTTC. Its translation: CKTIRGLNGYTF.

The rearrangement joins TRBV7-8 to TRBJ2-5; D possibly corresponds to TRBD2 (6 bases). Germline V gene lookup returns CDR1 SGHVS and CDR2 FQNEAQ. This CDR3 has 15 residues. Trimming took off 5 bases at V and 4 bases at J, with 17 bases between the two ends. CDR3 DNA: TGTGCCAGCAGCCTAGGGGACTCCCCTGCAGAGACCCAGTACTTC. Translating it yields CASSLGDSPAETQYF.

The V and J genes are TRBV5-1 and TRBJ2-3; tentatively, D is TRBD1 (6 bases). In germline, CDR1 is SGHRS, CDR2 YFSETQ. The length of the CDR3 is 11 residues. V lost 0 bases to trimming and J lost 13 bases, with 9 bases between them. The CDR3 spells CASSLDREKYF. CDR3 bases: TGCGCCAGCAGCTTGGACAGGGAAAAGTATTTT.

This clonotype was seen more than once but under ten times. The DNA for the CDR3 is TGTGCCAGCAGTTTAGGACAGAGTCATCAGCCCCAGCATTTT. It specifies CASSLGQSHQPQHF. The V call is TRBV27, the J call TRBJ1-5; D is possibly TRBD1 (6 bases). The CDR3 contains 14 residues. V gave up 2 bases and J gave up 5 bases, with 10 bases separating them. The germline CDR1 and CDR2 sequences are MNHEY and SMNVEV (reference sequence).

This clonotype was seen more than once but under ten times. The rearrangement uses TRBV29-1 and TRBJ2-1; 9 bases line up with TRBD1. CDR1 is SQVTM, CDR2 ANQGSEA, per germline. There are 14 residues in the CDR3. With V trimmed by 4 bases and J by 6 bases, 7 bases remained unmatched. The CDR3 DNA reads TGCAGCGTTGTTGGTGGACAGGGGTCCAATGAGCAGTTCTTC. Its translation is CSVVGGQGSNEQFF.

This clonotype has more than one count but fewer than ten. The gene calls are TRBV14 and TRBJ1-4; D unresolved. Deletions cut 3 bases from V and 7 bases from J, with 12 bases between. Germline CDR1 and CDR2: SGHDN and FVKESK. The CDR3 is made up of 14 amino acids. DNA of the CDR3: TGTGCCAGCAGCCAGCAGAACTCCCCTGAAAAACTGTTTTTT. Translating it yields CASSQQNSPEKLFF.

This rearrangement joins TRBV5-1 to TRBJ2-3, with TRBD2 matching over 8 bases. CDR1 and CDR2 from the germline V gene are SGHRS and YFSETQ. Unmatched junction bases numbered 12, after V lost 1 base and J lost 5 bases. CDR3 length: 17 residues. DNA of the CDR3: TGCGCCAGCAGCTTGATGGGCGGGGGGCCCTCAGGAGATACGCAGTATTTT. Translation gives CASSLMGGGPSGDTQYF.

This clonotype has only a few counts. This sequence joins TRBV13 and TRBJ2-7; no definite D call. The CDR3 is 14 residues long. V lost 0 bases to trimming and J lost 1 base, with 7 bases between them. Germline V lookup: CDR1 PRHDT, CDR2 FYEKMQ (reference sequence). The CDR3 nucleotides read TGTGCCAGCAGCTTAGGTAGGAGATCCTACGAGCAGTACTTC. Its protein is CASSLGRRSYEQYF. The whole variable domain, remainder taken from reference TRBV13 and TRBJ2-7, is AAGVIQSPRHLIKEKRETATLKCYPIPRHDTVYWYQQGPGQDPQFLISFYEKMQSDKGSIPDRFSAQQFSDYHSELNMSSLELGDSALYFCASSLGRRSYEQYFGPGTRLTVT.

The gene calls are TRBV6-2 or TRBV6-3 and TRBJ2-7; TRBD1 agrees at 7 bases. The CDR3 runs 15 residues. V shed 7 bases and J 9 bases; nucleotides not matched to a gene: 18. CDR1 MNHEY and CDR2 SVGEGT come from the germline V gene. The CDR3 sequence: CASNENRDSRLGQYF. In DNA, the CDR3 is TGTGCCAGCAATGAAAACCGGGACAGCCGCCTAGGGCAGTACTTC.

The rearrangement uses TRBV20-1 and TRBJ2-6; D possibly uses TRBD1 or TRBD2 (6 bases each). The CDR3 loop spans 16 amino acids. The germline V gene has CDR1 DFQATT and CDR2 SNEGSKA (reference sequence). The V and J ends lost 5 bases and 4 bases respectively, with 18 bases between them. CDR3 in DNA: TGCAGTGCTCCCGATCCCTCGGGGGCCGGGGCCAACGTCCTGACTTTC. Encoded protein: CSAPDPSGAGANVLTF.

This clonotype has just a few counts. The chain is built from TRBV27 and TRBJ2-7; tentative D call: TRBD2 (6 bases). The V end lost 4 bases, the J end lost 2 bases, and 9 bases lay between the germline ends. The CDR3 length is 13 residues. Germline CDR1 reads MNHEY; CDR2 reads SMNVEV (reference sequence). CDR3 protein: CASSWEAAYEQYF. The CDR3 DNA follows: TGTGCCAGCAGTTGGGAGGCGGCCTACGAGCAGTACTTC.

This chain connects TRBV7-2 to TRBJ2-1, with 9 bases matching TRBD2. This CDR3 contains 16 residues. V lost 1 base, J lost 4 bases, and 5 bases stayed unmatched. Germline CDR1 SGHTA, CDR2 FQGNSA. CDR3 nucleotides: TGTGCCAGCAGCTTAGTACTAGCGGGTGAATACAATGAGCAGTTCTTC. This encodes CASSLVLAGEYNEQFF.

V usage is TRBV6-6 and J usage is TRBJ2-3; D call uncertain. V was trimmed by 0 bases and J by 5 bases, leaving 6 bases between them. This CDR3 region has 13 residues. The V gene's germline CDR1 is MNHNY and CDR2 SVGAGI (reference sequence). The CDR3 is CASSYSIGDTQYF. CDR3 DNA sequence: TGTGCCAGCAGTTACTCGATTGGAGATACGCAGTATTTT.

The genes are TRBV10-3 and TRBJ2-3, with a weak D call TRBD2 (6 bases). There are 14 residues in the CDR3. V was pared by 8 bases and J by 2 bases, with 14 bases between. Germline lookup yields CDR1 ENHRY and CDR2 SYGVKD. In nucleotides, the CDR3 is TGTGCCATCGGGGAAGGGACTTCCACAGATACGCAGTATTTT. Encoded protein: CAIGEGTSTDTQYF.

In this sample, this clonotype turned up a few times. The CDR3 sequence is CASRGDRVPYEQYF. In DNA, the CDR3 is TGTGCCAGCAGAGGAGACAGGGTCCCCTACGAGCAGTACTTC. This chain links TRBV6-1 with TRBJ2-4; 7 nucleotides agree with TRBD1. With the DNA end fitting TRBJ2-7 better, the J assignment may be wrong. In germline, CDR1 is MNHNS, CDR2 SASEGT. CDR3 length: 14 residues.

The CDR3 sequence: CASSITRETEAFF. The CDR3 DNA reads as TGCGCCAGCAGCATAACTCGCGAAACTGAAGCTTTCTTT. The V call is TRBV5-1, the J call TRBJ1-1; D remains unclear. CDR3 length: 13 amino acids. CDR1 SGHRS and CDR2 YFSETQ come from the germline V gene. The V end was cut by 4 bases, the J end by 5 bases, with 12 bases between.

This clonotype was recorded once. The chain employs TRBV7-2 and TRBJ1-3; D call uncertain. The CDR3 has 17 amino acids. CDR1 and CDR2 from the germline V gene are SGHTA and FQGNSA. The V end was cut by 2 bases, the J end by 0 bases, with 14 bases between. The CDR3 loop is CASSLMGGSGSGNTIYF. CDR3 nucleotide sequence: TGTGCCAGCAGCTTAATGGGAGGGTCAGGCTCTGGAAACACCATATATTTT.

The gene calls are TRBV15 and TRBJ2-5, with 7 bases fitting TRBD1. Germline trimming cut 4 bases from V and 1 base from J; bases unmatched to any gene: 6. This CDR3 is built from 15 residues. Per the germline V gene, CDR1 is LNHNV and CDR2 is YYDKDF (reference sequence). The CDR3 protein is CATSKRTGTQETQYF. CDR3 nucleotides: TGTGCCACCAGCAAAAGGACAGGTACCCAAGAGACCCAGTACTTC.

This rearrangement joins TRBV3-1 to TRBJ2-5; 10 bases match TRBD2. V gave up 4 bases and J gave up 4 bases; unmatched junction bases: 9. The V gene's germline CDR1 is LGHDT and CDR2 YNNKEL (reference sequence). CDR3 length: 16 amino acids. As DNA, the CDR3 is TGTGCCAGCAGCCCACCTCGGCTAGCGGGGGCAGAGACCCAGTACTTC. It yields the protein CASSPPRLAGAETQYF.

CDR3 DNA sequence: TGCGCCAGCAGCCATTCGGATTTGGGGTCCGGGAACGCTTTCTTT. Encoded protein: CASSHSDLGSGNAFF. V and J are TRBV4-1 and TRBJ1-1, with D unresolved. The CDR3 extends over 15 amino acids. Germline V gene sequence: CDR1 MGHRA, CDR2 YSYEKL. Between the trimmed V and J ends, which lost 3 bases and 11 bases, there was a span of 22 bases.

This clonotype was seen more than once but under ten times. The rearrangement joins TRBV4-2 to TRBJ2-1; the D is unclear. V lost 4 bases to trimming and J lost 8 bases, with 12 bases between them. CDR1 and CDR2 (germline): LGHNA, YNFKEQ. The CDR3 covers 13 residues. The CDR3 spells CASSPRISDEQFF. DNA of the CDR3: TGTGCCAGCAGCCCGCGCATCTCCGATGAGCAGTTCTTC.

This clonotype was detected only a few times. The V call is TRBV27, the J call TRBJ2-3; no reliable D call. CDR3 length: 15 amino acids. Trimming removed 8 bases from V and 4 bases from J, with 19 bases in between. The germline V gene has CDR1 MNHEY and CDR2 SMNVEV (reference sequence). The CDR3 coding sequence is TGTGCCAGCGGAGCACAAGTCTATTCACCAGATACGCAGTATTTT. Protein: CASGAQVYSPDTQYF.

CDR3 protein: CSASRSPEETQYF. CDR3 DNA: TGCAGTGCTAGCCGTTCGCCTGAGGAGACCCAGTACTTC. This chain connects TRBV20-1 to TRBJ2-5, with D unclear. Germline CDR1 reads DFQATT; CDR2 reads SNEGSKA (reference sequence). The V and J ends lost 3 bases and 5 bases respectively, with 13 bases between them. CDR3 length: 13 amino acids.